This T cell receptor beta chain originates from a study of blood T cell repertoires in COVID-19 (dated by TCRdb to 2018 to 2021). At the level of the whole study: Samples from collaborators originated in the United States, Italy and Spain and spanned both the acute and convalescent phases of COVID-19. The prospective study material was composed of cDNA or gDNA derived from T cells, B-cell-depleted T cells, or PBMCs. Deeply sampled blood TCRbeta repertoires from subjects exposed to, actively infected with, or recovered from COVID-19 were included in the dataset. The repertoires were released in a freely available public database meant as a resource for research on the immune response to SARS-CoV-2. The samples were drawn from two sources: the first 160 participants of the ongoing ImmuneRACE study, and 1,254 subjects contributed by 6 global collaborators. Nearly every sample came with metadata listing a de-identified subject ID, COVID-19 status, age in years and sex. HLA class I and class II types, where available, came from metadata supplied by the sample provider rather than from assay-based typing.

Comments on this clone: This receptor's antigen is unknown. Within one base of it there is no much larger clone, and no base qualities were kept.

Whole blood was collected in K2EDTA tubes by collaborating institutions according to the institutions' own protocols. For TCRbeta analysis, collaborator samples were shipped as frozen whole blood, as isolated PBMCs, or as DNA extracted from either sample type. Paper-wide results and their limitations: The quantity of clinical and demographic metadata differed by source and by participant and was supplied without curation.

The CDR3 spans 16 residues, from the cysteine through the phenylalanine. The kept DNA is CDR3 alone, 48 bases in frame from the first base. The germline V gene supplies CDR1 SGHRS and CDR2 YFSETQ. V ends up 5 bases short and J 4 bases short, with an unmatched junction base count of 12. The immunoSEQ Assay, a bias-controlled multiplex PCR, was used to amplify TCRbeta CDR3 regions from genomic DNA. The authors processed their data as follows. The number of nucleated cells in each sample was estimated by amplification of reference gene primers within the assay. Sequence reads were collapsed and filtered to measure the absolute abundance of every unique TCRbeta CDR3 rearrangement. For each sample, productive Simpson clonality was calculated as the square root of Simpson's diversity index over productive rearrangements. This is the immuneACCESS table as TCRdb keeps it, with only in-frame sequences that have V and J called. A part of the clones is gone; compared with another copy, unresolved V genes explain less than half, and the rest is unexplained. V, J and clone size derive from that table, while D and trimming were established from the DNA sequence. Here the sample has 50,000 or so clones; roughly 84% occur a single time. The leading ten clones occupy over 5% of the sample.

The sequence joins TRBV5-1 to TRBJ1-1, with 9 bases in between that match TRBD1. The sample consisted of peripheral blood. The TCR comes from a man between 50 and 59 years old with active COVID-19. The CDR3 protein sequence reads: CASRVTGGGQRTEAFF. The base sequence is TGCGCCAGCAGGGTGACAGGGGGAGGCCAGCGCACTGAAGCTTTCTTT. This CDR3, with the reference TRBV5-1 and TRBJ1-1 proteins standing in past its ends, gives the full variable domain KAGVTQTPRYLIKTRGQQVTLSCSPISGHRSVSWYQQTPGQGLQFLFEYFSETQRNKGNFPGRFSGRQFSNSRSEMNVSTLELGDSALYLCASRVTGGGQRTEAFFGQGTRLTVV.